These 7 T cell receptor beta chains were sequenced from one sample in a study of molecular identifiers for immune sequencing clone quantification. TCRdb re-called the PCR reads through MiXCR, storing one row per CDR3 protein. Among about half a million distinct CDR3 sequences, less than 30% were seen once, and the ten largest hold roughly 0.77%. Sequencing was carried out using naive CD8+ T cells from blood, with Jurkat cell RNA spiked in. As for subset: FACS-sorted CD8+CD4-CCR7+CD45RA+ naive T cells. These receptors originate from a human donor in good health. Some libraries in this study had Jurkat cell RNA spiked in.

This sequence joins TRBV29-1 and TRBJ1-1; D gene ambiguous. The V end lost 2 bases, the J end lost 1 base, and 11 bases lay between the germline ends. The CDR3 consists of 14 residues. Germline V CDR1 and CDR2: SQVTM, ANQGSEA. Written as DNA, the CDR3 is TGCAGCGTTGAAACGCCCCTGGGGAACACTGAAGCTTTCTTT. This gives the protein CSVETPLGNTEAFF.

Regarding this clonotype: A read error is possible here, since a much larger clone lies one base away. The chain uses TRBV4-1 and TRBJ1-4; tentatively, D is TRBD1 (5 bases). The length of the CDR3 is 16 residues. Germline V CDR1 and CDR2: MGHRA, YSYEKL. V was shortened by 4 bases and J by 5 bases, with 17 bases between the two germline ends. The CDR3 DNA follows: TGCGCCAGCAGCCGAGCCCACACAGGTACAAATGAAAAACTGTTTTTT. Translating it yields CASSRAHTGTNEKLFF.

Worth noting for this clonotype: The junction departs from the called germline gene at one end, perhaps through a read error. The CDR3 bases are TGTGCCAGTACCTTAGACAGAGGGGGGTACAATGAGCAGCTCTTC. It is translated as CASTLDRGGYNEQLF. The chain joins TRBV19 to TRBJ2-1, with D perhaps given as TRBD1 or TRBD2 (6 bases each). CDR3 length equals 15 residues. Germline V gene sequence: CDR1 LNHDA, CDR2 SQIVND (reference sequence). Drawing the rest from reference TRBV19 and TRBJ2-1, the complete variable domain is DGGITQSPKYLFRKEGQNVTLSCEQNLNHDAMYWYRQDPGQGLRLIYYSQIVNDFQKGDIAEGYSVSREKKESFPLTVTSAQKNPTAFYLCASTLDRGGYNEQLFGPGTRLTVL.

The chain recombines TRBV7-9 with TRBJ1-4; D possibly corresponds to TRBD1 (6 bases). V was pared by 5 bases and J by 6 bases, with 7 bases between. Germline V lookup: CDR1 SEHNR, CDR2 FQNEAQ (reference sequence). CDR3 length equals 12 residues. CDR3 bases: TGTGCCAGCAGCACAGGGTATGAAAAACTGTTTTTT. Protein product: CASSTGYEKLFF.

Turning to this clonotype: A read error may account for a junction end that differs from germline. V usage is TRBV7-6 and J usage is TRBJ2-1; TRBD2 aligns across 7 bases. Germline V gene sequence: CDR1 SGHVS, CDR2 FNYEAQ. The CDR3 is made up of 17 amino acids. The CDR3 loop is CASSLALGSGSYDEQFF. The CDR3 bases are TGTGCCAGCAGCTTAGCGCTAGGTAGCGGGTCCTACGATGAGCAGTTCTTC.

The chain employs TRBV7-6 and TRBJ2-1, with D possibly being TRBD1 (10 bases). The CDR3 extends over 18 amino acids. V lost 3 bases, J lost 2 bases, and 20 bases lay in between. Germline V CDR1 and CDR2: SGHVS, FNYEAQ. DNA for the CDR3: TGTGCCAGCAGCTTGACTAGCGGAGGACAGGGGGCCTACAATGAGCAGTTCTTC. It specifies CASSLTSGGQGAYNEQFF.

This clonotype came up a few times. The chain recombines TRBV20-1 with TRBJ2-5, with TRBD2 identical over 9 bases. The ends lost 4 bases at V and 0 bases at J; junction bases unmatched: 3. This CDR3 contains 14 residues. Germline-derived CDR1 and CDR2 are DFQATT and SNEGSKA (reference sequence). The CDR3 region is CSATSGEYQETQYF. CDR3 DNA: TGCAGTGCTACTAGCGGGGAGTACCAAGAGACCCAGTACTTC.